These 16 T cell receptor beta chains were all obtained from the same sample, sequenced in a study of cytomegalovirus exposure and HLA in healthy donors. The PCR employed 60 Vbeta primers together with 13 Jbeta primers. Here immunoSEQ multiplex PCR was the method, and the copy in TCRdb shows in-frame clones only, minus some. This sample has fewer than 300,000 clones, with around 80% found just once. Sequencing used PBMCs. The receptors originated from a girl aged 2-9 years in good health and CMV-seronegative.

V gene TRBV27 combines with J gene TRBJ2-7, with TRBD1 matching 11 bases. The germline V gene has CDR1 MNHEY and CDR2 SMNVEV (reference sequence). V trimming: 5 bases; J trimming: 2 bases; junction bases outside the gene matches: 2. The CDR3 covers 14 residues. CDR3 protein: CASSRTGGTYEQYF. The CDR3 nucleotides read TGTGCCAGCAGTAGGACAGGGGGCACCTACGAGCAGTACTTC.

V usage is TRBV20-1 and J usage is TRBJ1-1; perhaps TRBD1 as D (5 bases). CDR1 and CDR2 (germline): DFQATT, SNEGSKA (reference sequence). This CDR3 is built from 11 residues. Between the trimmed V and J ends, which lost 0 bases and 11 bases, there was a span of 10 bases. The DNA of the CDR3 is TGCAGTGCTAGAGACGACAGTTGGGCTTTCTTT. Translating it yields CSARDDSWAFF.

The V call is TRBV19, the J call TRBJ2-7; 9 bases are a match to TRBD1. This CDR3 spans 14 amino acids. The germline V gene encodes CDR1 LNHDA and CDR2 SQIVND (reference sequence). Losses at the gene ends were 5 bases for V and 1 base for J; bases not matched to a gene: 3. The CDR3 protein is CASSQDRGSYEQYF. Written as DNA, the CDR3 is TGTGCCAGTAGTCAAGACAGGGGGTCCTACGAGCAGTACTTC.

This chain joins TRBV13 and TRBJ2-5, with TRBD2 matching 9 bases. J was trimmed by 4 bases and V by 1 base; bases with no gene match: 7. Germline CDR1 PRHDT, CDR2 FYEKMQ (reference sequence). The CDR3 has 16 amino acids. The CDR3 DNA reads as TGTGCCAGCAGCTTAGATACAGCGGGGGGTAGAGAGACCCAGTACTTC. As protein: CASSLDTAGGRETQYF.

The V call is TRBV27, the J call TRBJ2-7; a weak D match, TRBD1 (6 bases). Trimming removed 5 bases at V and 4 bases at J, with 12 bases between. From germline, CDR1 is MNHEY and CDR2 SMNVEV (reference sequence). The CDR3 consists of 13 residues. The CDR3 loop reads CASSETGHYEQYF. The CDR3 DNA is TGTGCCAGCAGTGAGACAGGTCATTACGAGCAGTACTTC.

This sequence joins TRBV2 and TRBJ1-5; 10 bases are a match to TRBD1. J lost 3 bases, V lost 6 bases, and 5 bases had no gene match. Germline values: CDR1 SNHLY, CDR2 FYNNEI. The CDR3 is 15 amino acids. The CDR3: CASRSDRGINQPQHF. The CDR3 coding sequence is TGTGCCAGCAGGTCGGACAGGGGGATCAATCAGCCCCAGCATTTT.

The gene calls are TRBV4-1 and TRBJ2-2, with TRBD1 matching over 7 bases. The CDR3 runs to 13 residues. Trimming cost V 4 bases and J 6 bases; bases outside gene matches: 2. The germline V gene has CDR1 MGHRA and CDR2 YSYEKL. The CDR3 loop reads CASSPQGAGELFF. The DNA of the CDR3 is TGCGCCAGCAGCCCCCAGGGGGCCGGGGAGCTGTTTTTT.

The DNA for the CDR3 is TGTGCCACCACAATTCCGGACGCCCGCGGGGGAAACTATGGCTACACCTTC. Encoded protein: CATTIPDARGGNYGYTF. The chain links TRBV19 to TRBJ1-2, with D possibly being TRBD1 (5 bases). Germline CDR1 is LNHDA and CDR2 is SQIVND (reference sequence). V was pared by 10 bases and J by 2 bases, with 26 bases between. This CDR3 has 17 residues.

The chain combines TRBV5-5 with TRBJ1-1; no reliable D call. The CDR3 sequence is 13 residues long. CDR1 SGHKS and CDR2 YYEKEE come from the germline V gene (reference sequence). Trimming left V 1 base short and J 0 bases short, with 4 bases between. CDR3 loop: CASSLPMNTEAFF. The CDR3 DNA reads as TGTGCCAGCAGCTTGCCCATGAACACTGAAGCTTTCTTT.

The rearrangement links TRBV5-1 to TRBJ2-1, with D hard to call. Germline V CDR1 and CDR2: SGHRS, YFSETQ. V was cut by 3 bases and J by 7 bases, with 11 bases left in between. The CDR3 is made up of 13 amino acids. CDR3 region: CASSSWPQNEQFF. The CDR3 bases are TGCGCCAGCAGCTCTTGGCCGCAGAATGAGCAGTTCTTC.

The chain employs TRBV11-2 and TRBJ2-3; D is perhaps TRBD2 (5 bases). This CDR3 is 15 amino acids long. Germline V gives CDR1 SGHAT, CDR2 FQNNGV. V dropped 8 bases and J dropped 0 bases, with 15 bases sitting between them. This chain's CDR3 is CASRHRRASTDTQYF. CDR3 coding DNA: TGTGCCAGCCGTCATCGGCGGGCTAGCACAGATACGCAGTATTTT.

This clone appeared a few times. The chain links TRBV30 to TRBJ2-7; 7 positions match TRBD1. The CDR3 is 12 amino acids. Germline V gene lookup returns CDR1 GTSNPN and CDR2 SVGIG (reference sequence). V gave up 4 bases and J gave up 3 bases; unmatched junction bases: 3. The CDR3 sequence: CAWTRDSYEQYF. In DNA, the CDR3 is TGTGCCTGGACCCGGGACAGCTACGAGCAGTACTTC.

This clone turned up a few times. V usage is TRBV7-2 and J usage is TRBJ2-7, with 7 nucleotides matching TRBD1. Germline assignment: CDR1 SGHTA and CDR2 FQGNSA. The CDR3 loop spans 14 amino acids. V lost 5 bases, J lost 0 bases, and 4 bases stayed unmatched. The CDR3 bases are TGTGCCAGCAGCATCGGACAGGCCTCCTACGAGCAGTACTTC. Its translation: CASSIGQASYEQYF.

The chain recombines TRBV19 with TRBJ2-2, with no clear D. Germline-derived CDR1 and CDR2 are LNHDA and SQIVND (reference sequence). V was cut by 3 bases and J by 3 bases, with 2 bases left in between. The CDR3 consists of 12 residues. CDR3 region: CASSIDTGELFF. CDR3 nucleotide sequence: TGTGCCAGTAGTATCGACACCGGGGAGCTGTTTTTT.

The V gene is TRBV2, the J gene TRBJ1-6, with 7 bases that match TRBD1. The CDR3 totals 19 residues. Germline loops: CDR1 SNHLY, CDR2 FYNNEI. With 10 bases clipped from V and 2 bases from J, the junction kept 20 bases outside the gene matches. CDR3 protein: CAIMLGTAHGTTYNSPLHF. The CDR3 DNA sequence: TGTGCCATCATGCTGGGGACAGCCCACGGAACTACCTATAATTCACCCCTCCACTTT.

The DNA of the CDR3 is TGCAGCGTTGAATTGCAGTTAATGAACACTGAAGCTTTCTTT. This codes for CSVELQLMNTEAFF. The genes are TRBV29-1 and TRBJ1-1; D remains unclear. CDR3 size: 14 residues. CDR1 is SQVTM, CDR2 ANQGSEA, per germline. Trimming cost V 2 bases and J 0 bases, with 10 bases left between them.